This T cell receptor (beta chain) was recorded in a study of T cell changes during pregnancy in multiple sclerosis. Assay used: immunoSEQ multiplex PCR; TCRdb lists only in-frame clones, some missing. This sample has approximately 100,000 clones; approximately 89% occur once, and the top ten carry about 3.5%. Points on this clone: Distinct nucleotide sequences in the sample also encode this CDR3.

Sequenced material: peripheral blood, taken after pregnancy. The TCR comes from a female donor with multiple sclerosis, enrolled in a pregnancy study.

The DNA of the CDR3 is TGTGCCAGCAGCGTAGGGCTAGCGGGGGACACCGGGGAGCTGTTTTTT. The encoded protein is CASSVGLAGDTGELFF. The genes are TRBV9 and TRBJ2-2, with 10 bases fitting TRBD2. This CDR3 spans 16 amino acids. Trimming at V came to 0 bases and at J to 3 bases, leaving 2 bases not matched to a gene. Germline-derived CDR1 and CDR2 are SGDLS and YYNGEE.